This TCR beta chain was observed in a study of blood T cell repertoires in COVID-19. Study summary: The analysed material was cDNA or gDNA that came from T cells, B-cell-depleted T cells, or PBMCs.

Original data processing: Amplification from reference gene primers served as the basis for estimated nucleated cell counts. Only in-frame clones appear in the TCRdb table, and some are missing; sequencing was by immunoSEQ multiplex PCR. The D gene and trimming were derived from the DNA, and the V and J assignments and clone size from that table. The repertoire holds about 270,000 clones, with approximately 89% as singletons. The germline V gene encodes CDR1 SGHVS and CDR2 FQNEAQ. Trimming took 4 bases from V and 2 from J; bases not matched to a gene: 2. The CDR3 is 14 residues long. The chain is built from TRBV7-8 and TRBJ1-5; TRBD1 aligns across 7 bases. The clonotype was recovered from a man between 40 and 49 years old who had recovered from COVID-19. The source material was peripheral blood. CDR3 in amino acids: CASSSGQRNQPQHF. The CDR3, as DNA: TGTGCCAGCAGCTCGGGACAGCGCAATCAGCCCCAGCATTTT. The full variable domain, rest sourced from reference TRBV7-8 and TRBJ1-5, is GAGVSQSPRYKVAKRGQDVALRCDPISGHVSLFWYQQALGQGPEFLTYFQNEAQLDKSGLPSDRFFAERPEGSVSTLKIQRTQQEDSAVYLCASSSGQRNQPQHFGDGTRLSIL.